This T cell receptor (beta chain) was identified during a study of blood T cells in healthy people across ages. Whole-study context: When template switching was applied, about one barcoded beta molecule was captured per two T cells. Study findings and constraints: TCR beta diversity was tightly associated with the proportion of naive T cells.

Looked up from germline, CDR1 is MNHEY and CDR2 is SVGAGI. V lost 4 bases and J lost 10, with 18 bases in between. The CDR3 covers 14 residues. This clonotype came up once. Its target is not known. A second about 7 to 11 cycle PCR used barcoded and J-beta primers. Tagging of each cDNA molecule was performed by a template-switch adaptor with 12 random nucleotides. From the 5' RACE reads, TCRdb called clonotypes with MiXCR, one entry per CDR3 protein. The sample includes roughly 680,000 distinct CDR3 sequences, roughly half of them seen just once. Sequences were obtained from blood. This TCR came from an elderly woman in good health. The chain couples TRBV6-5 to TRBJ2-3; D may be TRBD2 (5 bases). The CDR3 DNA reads TGTGCCAGCAGTTCGAGGGCGGAGAGAGTTGCGCAGTATTTT. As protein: CASSSRAERVAQYF.